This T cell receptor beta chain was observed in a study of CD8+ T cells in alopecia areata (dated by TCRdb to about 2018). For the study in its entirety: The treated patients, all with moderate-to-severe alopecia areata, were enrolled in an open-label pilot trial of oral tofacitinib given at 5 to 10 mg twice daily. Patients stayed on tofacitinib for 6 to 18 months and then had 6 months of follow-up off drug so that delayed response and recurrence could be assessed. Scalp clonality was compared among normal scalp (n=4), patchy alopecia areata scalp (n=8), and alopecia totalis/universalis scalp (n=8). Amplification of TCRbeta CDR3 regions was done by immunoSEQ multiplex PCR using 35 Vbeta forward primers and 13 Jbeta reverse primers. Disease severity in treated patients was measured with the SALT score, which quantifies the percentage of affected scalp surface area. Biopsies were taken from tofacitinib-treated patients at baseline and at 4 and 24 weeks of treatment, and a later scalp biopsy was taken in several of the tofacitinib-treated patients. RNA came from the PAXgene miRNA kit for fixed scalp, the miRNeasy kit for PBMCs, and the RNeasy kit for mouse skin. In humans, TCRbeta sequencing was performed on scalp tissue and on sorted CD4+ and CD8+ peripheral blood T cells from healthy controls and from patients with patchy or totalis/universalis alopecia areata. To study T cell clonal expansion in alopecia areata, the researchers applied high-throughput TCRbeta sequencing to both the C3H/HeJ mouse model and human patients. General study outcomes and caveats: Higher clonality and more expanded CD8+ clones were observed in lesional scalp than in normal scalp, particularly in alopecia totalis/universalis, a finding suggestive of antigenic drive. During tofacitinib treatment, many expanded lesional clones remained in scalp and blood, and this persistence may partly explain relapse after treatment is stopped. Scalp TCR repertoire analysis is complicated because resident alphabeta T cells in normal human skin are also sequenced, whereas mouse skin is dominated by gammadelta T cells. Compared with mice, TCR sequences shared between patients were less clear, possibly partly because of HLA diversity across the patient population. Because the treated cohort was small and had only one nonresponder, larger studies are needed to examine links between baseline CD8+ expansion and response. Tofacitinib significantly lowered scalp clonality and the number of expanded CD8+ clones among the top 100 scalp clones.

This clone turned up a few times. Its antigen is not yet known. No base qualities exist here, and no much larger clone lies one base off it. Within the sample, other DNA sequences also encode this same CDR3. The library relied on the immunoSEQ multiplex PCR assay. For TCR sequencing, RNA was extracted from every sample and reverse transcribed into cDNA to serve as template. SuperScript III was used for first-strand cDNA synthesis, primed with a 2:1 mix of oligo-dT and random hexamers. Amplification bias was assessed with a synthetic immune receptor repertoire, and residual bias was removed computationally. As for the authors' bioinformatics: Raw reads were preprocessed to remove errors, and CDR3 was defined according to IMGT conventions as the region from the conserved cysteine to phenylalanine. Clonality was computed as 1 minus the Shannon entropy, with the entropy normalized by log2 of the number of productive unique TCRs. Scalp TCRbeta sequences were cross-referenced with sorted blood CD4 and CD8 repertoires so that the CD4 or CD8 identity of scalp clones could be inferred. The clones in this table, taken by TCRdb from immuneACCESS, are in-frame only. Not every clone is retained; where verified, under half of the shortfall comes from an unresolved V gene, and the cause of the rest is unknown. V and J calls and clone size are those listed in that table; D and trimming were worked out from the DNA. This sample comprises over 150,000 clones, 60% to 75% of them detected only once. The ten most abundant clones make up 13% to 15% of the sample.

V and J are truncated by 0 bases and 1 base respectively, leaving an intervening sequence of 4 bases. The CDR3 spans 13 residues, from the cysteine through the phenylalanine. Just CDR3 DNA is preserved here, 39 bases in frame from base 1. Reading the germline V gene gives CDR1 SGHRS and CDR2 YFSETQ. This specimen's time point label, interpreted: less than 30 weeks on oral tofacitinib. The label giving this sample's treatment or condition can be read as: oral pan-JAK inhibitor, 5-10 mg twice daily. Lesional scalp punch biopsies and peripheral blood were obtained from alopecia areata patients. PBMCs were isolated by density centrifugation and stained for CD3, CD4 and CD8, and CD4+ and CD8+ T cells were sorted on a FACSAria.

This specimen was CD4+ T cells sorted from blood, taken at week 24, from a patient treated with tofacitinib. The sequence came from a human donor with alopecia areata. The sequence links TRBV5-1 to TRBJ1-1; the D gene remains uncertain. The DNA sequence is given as TGCGCCAGCAGCTTGGAACCGAACACTGAAGCTTTCTTT. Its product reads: CASSLEPNTEAFF.